This T cell receptor beta chain comes out of a study of CD4 T cells in relation to SARS-CoV-2 and coronaviruses. Study overall: After less than 11 days of antigen culture, PBMC TCR beta CDR3s were sequenced. The negative reference was HIV-1 Nef peptide pool or peptide-free culture.

CDR1 is MNHEY and CDR2 is SMNVEV in the germline V gene (reference sequence). The CDR3 runs 14 residues. V lost 5 bases and J lost 7; bases outside the gene matches: 5. Before the COVID-19 pandemic, during about 2010-2018, CD4+ T cells were taken from unexposed donors. Isolation of CD4+ T cells took place after approximately eleven days in culture. Sequencing was performed with immunoSEQ multiplex PCR; in TCRdb, only in-frame clones are kept and a portion is missing. Among more than 15,000 clones listed, about four fifths were seen once. Of note for this clone: What it recognizes is unknown.

Sample: CD4+ T cells from PBMCs, cultured in vitro. The sequence was collected from a human donor in good health. The chain joins TRBV27 to TRBJ1-4; 9 bases map to TRBD1. The CDR3 coding sequence is TGTGCCAGCAGTGTACAGGGGGCTGGTGAAAAACTGTTTTTT. This encodes CASSVQGAGEKLFF.